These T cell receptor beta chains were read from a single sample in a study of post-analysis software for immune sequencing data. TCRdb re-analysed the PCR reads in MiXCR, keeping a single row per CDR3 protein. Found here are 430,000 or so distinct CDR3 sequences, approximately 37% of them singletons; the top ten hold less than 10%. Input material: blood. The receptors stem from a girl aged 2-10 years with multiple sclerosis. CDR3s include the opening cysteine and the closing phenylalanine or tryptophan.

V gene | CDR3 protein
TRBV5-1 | CASSRERGHLTDTQYF
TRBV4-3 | CASSHWGEAGGAYNEQFF
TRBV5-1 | CASILGSGGPYNEQFF
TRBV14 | CASSYRAMNTEAFF
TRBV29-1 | CSVDGLGGFSYEQYF
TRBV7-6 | CASSGGDSYGYTF
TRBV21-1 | CASSKDPGGSPGRTDTQYF
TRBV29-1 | CSVRGMSTEAFF
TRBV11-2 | CASSFLLRQGWNYNEQFF
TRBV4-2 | CASSPGVLGGYTF
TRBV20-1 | CSASPLRDYSKETQYF
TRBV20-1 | CSAPNPGTRTYEQYF
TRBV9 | CASSVFTGLGTEAFF
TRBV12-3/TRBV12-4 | CASSLYGQGEHEQYF
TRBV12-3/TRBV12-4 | CASTEGQGGKPQHF
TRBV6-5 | CASSARVVVETQYF
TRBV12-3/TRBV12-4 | CACKLFSSTDTQYF
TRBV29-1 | CSAPGTDYGYTF
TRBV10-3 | CAISLAAKSYEQYF
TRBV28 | CASTSPSGGYTEAFF
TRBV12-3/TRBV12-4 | CASTRLWPTTYNEQFF
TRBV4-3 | CASSQDLITYEQYF
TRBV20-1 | CSARAVGLASRYEQYF
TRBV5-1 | CASSLARDRVDNEQFF
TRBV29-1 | CSVFGGDEKLFF
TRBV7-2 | CASSLVIQPQHF
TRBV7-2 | CASSLADGPYEQYF
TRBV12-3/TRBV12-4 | CASSIRTGTYEQYF
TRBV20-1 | CSAMFTPGGSNEQFF
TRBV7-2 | CASSFGLAESTDTQYF
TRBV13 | CASSRGRENTEAFF
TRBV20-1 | CSARERERVETQYF
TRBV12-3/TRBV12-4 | CASSLYPGGQNEQFF
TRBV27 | CASSYGLEGEAQYF
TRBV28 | CASSSQGRGYGYTF
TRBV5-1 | CASSLNYGGTTDTQYF
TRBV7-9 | CASSLETSGGNNEQFF
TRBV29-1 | CSVMETERTEAFF
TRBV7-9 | CASSTTRTSGGNEQFF
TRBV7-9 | CASSLEAGGNQPQHF
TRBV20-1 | CSAAGTSRSSGANVLTF
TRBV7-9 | CASSPGPGRTDTQYF
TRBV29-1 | CSVLTQGSSYEQYF
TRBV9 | CASSVAGGRGADTQYF
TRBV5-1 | CASSPGQYYGYTF
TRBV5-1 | CASSRGVGARSTEAFF
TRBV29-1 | CSAGLRNTEAFF
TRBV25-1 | CASSEGGTGETQYF
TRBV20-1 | CSAPGQGGANVLTF